These 10 T cell receptor beta chains came from one sample sequenced in a study of PD-L1 blockade in urothelial cancer. Measured with immunoSEQ multiplex PCR; TCRdb has only the in-frame clones, and not every one. The table has fewer than 40,000 clones, over 70% seen once; the top ten hold roughly 3.5%. This specimen was PBMCs, taken around atezolizumab (anti-PD-L1) treatment. These receptors all come from a man aged 50 to 60 with urothelial cancer.

V gene TRBV4-2 combines with J gene TRBJ1-2; D unresolved. Germline V gene lookup returns CDR1 LGHNA and CDR2 YNFKEQ. V shed 4 bases and J shed 5 bases, with 5 bases lying between them. This CDR3 has 11 residues. The CDR3 is CASSRHYGYTF. The CDR3 DNA reads TGTGCCAGCAGCCGGCATTATGGCTACACCTTC.

The chain uses TRBV2 and TRBJ1-1; TRBD1 aligns across 11 bases. Germline V gene lookup returns CDR1 SNHLY and CDR2 FYNNEI. The CDR3 sequence is 13 residues long. V lost 4 bases, J lost 10 bases, and 5 bases stayed unmatched. The CDR3 sequence is CASSVGQGAGAFF. The CDR3 coding sequence is TGTGCCAGCAGTGTAGGACAGGGGGCAGGAGCTTTCTTT.

This sequence joins TRBV7-3 and TRBJ1-2; TRBD1 matches 8 bases. Germline CDR1 SGHTA, CDR2 FQGTGA. The junction had 2 bases not matched to a gene; V was cut back by 5 bases and J by 3 bases. This CDR3 has 13 residues. The CDR3 reads CASSPTGDYGYTF. CDR3 in DNA: TGTGCCAGCAGCCCGACAGGGGACTATGGCTACACCTTC.

The rearrangement links TRBV29-1 to TRBJ2-3; 7 bases line up with TRBD2. The CDR3 has 14 amino acids. Germline assignment: CDR1 SQVTM and CDR2 ANQGSEA. Trimming removed 6 bases from V and 0 bases from J; junction bases left unmatched: 6. The CDR3 nucleotides read TGCAGCGTGGCCGCTAGCGGAAGCACAGATACGCAGTATTTT. Protein sequence: CSVAASGSTDTQYF.

This CDR3 reads CASSSGQGGLVTQYF. The CDR3, as DNA: TGTGCCAGCAGCTCCGGACAGGGGGGGCTCGTTACCCAGTACTTC. This chain joins TRBV11-3 and TRBJ2-5, with TRBD1 matching 10 bases. The CDR3 length is 15 residues. The germline V gene encodes CDR1 SGHNT and CDR2 YENEEA. J was trimmed by 8 bases and V by 4 bases; bases with no gene match: 10.

This clone was recorded only once. J is TRBJ1-4 and V is TRBV29-1; D gene unclear. The CDR3 length is 16 residues. CDR1 SQVTM and CDR2 ANQGSEA come from the germline V gene. CDR3 in amino acids: CRRESEGFTTNEKLFF. CDR3 in DNA: TGCAGGAGGGAGTCGGAGGGTTTCACAACTAATGAAAAACTGTTTTTT.

The V gene is TRBV5-1, the J gene TRBJ1-2; TRBD1 matches 9 bases. Germline loops: CDR1 SGHRS, CDR2 YFSETQ. The CDR3 consists of 15 residues. The V and J ends lost 4 bases and 2 bases, in that order; junction bases with no gene match: 6. The CDR3 sequence is CASSRGQGANYGYTF. In DNA, the CDR3 is TGCGCCAGCAGCCGGGGACAGGGCGCCAACTATGGCTACACCTTC.

The V call is TRBV11-2, the J call TRBJ2-1; 11 nucleotides agree with TRBD2. V gave up 0 bases and J gave up 5 bases; unmatched junction bases: 6. The CDR3 covers 17 residues. Germline lookup yields CDR1 SGHAT and CDR2 FQNNGV. This CDR3 is CASSLDNASGRNNEQFF. The CDR3 nucleotides are TGTGCCAGCAGCTTAGATAACGCTAGCGGGAGGAACAATGAGCAGTTCTTC.

The chain is built from TRBV19 and TRBJ2-1, with 8 nucleotides matching TRBD1. With V trimmed by 6 bases and J by 2 bases, 0 bases remained unmatched. The CDR3 length is 13 residues. Germline values: CDR1 LNHDA, CDR2 SQIVND (reference sequence). The CDR3 is CASRGQAYNEQFF. DNA for the CDR3: TGTGCCAGTAGGGGACAGGCCTACAATGAGCAGTTCTTC.

The CDR3 DNA reads as TGTGCCAGCATCGACCAGGGGTTATTCGCAGATACGCAGTATTTT. Translation gives CASIDQGLFADTQYF. The chain employs TRBV11-2 and TRBJ2-3, with a possible D match to TRBD1 (6 bases). V lost 7 bases and J 4 bases, leaving 18 bases between the germline ends. CDR1 and CDR2 (germline): SGHAT, FQNNGV. The CDR3 has 15 amino acids.